This TCR beta chain was documented in a study of blood T cell repertoires in COVID-19. Overall study context: Specimens from acute and convalescent COVID-19 originated in the United States, Italy and Spain.

Method: immunoSEQ multiplex PCR; TCRdb's copy keeps in-frame clones and lacks some. The data hold under 200,000 clones, with about 84% observed a single time. Participant ages covered roughly 18 to 89 years across about 25 US areas. Self-reported history from a screening survey and questionnaire set each donor's cohort. Germline V CDR1 and CDR2: SGHRS, YFSETQ. V was shortened by 0 bases and J by 4 bases, with 10 bases between the two germline ends. The CDR3 runs to 14 residues. Sequencing used PBMCs or T cells enriched from blood (not recorded which). The rearrangement uses TRBV5-1 and TRBJ1-1; D gene uncertain. The TCR comes from a man aged 40-49 years with acute COVID-19. CDR3 sequence: CASSLAGMATEAFF. As DNA, the CDR3 is TGCGCCAGCAGCTTGGCGGGGATGGCCACTGAAGCTTTCTTT.